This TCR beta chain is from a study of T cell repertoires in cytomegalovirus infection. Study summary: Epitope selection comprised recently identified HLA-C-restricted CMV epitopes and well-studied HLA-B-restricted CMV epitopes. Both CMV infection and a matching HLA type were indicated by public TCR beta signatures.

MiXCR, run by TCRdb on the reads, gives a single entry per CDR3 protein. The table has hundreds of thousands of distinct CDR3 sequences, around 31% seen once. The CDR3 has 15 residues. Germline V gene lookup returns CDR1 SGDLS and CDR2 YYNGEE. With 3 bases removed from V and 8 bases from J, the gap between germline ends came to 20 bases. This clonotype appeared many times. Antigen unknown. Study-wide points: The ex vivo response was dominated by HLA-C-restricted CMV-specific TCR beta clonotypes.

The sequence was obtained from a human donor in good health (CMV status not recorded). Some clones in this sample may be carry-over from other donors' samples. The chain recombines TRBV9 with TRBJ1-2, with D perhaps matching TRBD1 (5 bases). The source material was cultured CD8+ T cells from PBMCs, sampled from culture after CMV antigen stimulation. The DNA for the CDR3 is TGTGCCAGCAGCGAGATGGGGGGAGACCGGTACGGCTACACCTTC. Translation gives CASSEMGGDRYGYTF.